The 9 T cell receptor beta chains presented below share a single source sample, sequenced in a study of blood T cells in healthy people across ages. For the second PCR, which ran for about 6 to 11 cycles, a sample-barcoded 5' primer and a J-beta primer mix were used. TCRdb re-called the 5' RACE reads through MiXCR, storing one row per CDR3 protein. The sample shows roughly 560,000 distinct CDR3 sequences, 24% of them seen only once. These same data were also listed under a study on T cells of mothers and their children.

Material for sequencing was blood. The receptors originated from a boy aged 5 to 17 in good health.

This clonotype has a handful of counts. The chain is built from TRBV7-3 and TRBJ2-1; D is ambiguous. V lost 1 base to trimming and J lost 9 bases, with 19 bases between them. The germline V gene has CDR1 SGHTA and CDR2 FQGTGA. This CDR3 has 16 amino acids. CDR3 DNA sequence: TGTGCCAGCAGCTTAAACTCTCTGGCTAGTCATGGTGAGCAGTTCTTC. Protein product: CASSLNSLASHGEQFF.

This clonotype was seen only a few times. CDR3 sequence: CASSYFQGGQPQHF. The CDR3 DNA reads TGTGCCAGCAGTTACTTCCAGGGGGGACAGCCCCAGCATTTT. The chain joins TRBV6-2 or TRBV6-3 to TRBJ1-5; 7 nucleotides line up with TRBD1. Germline V gives CDR1 MNHEY, CDR2 SVGEGT. V lost 1 base to trimming and J lost 7 bases; unmatched junction nucleotides: 4. The CDR3 is 14 residues long.

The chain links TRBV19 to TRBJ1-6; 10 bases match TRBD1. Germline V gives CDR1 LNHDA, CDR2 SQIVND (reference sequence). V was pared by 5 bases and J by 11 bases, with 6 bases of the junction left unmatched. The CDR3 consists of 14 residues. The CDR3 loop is CASSQGTGDTPLHF. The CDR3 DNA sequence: TGTGCCAGTAGTCAAGGGACAGGGGATACACCCCTCCACTTT.

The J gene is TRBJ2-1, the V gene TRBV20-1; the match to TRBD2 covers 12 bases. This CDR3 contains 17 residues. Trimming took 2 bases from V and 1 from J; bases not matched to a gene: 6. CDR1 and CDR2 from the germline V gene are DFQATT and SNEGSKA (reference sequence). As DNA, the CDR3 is TGCAGTGCTAGAACTAGCGGGAGGTCTCTTTCCTACAATGAGCAGTTCTTC. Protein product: CSARTSGRSLSYNEQFF.

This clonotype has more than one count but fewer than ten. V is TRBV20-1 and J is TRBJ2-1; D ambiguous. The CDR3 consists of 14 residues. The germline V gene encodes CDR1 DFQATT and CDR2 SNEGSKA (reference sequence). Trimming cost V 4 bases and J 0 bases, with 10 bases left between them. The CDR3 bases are TGCAGTGCTATACAGATGAGCTCCTACAATGAGCAGTTCTTC. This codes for CSAIQMSSYNEQFF.

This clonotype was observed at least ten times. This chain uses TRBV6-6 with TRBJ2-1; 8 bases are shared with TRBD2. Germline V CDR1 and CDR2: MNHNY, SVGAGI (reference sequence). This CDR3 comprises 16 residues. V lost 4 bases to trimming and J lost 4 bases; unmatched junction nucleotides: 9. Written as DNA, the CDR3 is TGTGCCAGCAGTTCCCCCGGGGGGGCAGGGTACAATGAGCAGTTCTTC. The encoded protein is CASSSPGGAGYNEQFF.

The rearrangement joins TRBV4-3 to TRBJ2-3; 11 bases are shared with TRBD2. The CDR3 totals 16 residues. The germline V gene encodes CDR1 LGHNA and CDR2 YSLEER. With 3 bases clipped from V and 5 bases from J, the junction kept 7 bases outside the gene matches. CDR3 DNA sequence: TGCGCCAGCAGCCAGACAATAGCGGGGGGGCAAGATACGCAGTATTTT. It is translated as CASSQTIAGGQDTQYF.

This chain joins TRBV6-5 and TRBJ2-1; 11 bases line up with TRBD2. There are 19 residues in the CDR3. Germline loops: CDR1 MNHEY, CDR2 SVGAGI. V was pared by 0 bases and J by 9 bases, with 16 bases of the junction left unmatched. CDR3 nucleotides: TGTGCCAGCAGTTACTCGGAGGGACTAGCGGTCCCTCACAGGGGTGAGCAGTTCTTC. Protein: CASSYSEGLAVPHRGEQFF.

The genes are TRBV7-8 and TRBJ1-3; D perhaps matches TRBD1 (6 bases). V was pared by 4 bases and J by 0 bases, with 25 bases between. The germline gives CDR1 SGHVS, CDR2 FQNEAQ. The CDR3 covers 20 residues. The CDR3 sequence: CASSSGVRGQAFYSGNTIYF. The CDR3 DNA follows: TGTGCCAGCAGCTCGGGGGTTCGGGGGCAAGCTTTCTACTCTGGAAACACCATATATTTT.